This TCR beta chain was recovered during a study of OX40 agonist ivuxolimab in advanced cancers. Clones were read by immunoSEQ multiplex PCR, and TCRdb kept only the in-frame ones, dropping some. Among about 66,000 clones listed, more than 80% were seen once. The CDR3 totals 12 residues. The ends were cut back, 3 bases at V and 7 bases at J, with 7 bases in the middle. Germline CDR1 SGHNT, CDR2 YYREEE (reference sequence). The sequencing here drew on CD4+ or CD8+ T cells sorted from blood, taken in a trial of the OX40 agonist ivuxolimab. The receptor comes from an adult with an advanced solid tumor such as melanoma, head and neck, liver or kidney cancer. The chain uses TRBV5-4 and TRBJ2-2; no clear D. The chain's CDR3 is CASSYQGGELFF. In nucleotides, the CDR3 is TGTGCCAGCAGCTATCAAGGCGGGGAGCTGTTTTTT.